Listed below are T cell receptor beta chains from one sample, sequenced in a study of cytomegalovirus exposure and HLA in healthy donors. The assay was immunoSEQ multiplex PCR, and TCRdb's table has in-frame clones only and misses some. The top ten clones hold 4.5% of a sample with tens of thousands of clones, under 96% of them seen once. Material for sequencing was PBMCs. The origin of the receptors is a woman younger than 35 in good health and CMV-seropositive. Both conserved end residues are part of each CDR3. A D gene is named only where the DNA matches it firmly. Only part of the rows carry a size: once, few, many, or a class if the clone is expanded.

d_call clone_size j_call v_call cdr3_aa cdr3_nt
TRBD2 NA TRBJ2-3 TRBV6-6 CASRTSGTDTQYF TGTGCCAGCAGGACTAGCGGCACAGATACGCAGTATTTT
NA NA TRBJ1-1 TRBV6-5 CASSYEVNTEAFF TGTGCCAGCAGTTATGAGGTGAACACTGAAGCTTTCTTT
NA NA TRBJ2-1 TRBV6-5 CASSNTGWNEQFF TGTGCCAGCAGTAACACAGGCTGGAATGAGCAGTTCTTC
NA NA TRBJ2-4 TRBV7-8 CASSLGSIAKNIQYF TGTGCCAGCAGCCTAGGGAGTATAGCCAAAAACATTCAGTACTTC
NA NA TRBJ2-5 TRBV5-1 CASSPPAMAGEETQYF TGCGCCAGCAGCCCGCCTGCCATGGCAGGGGAAGAGACCCAGTACTTC
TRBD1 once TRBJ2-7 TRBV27 CASSSGELGQVQYF TGTGCCAGCAGTTCCGGGGAACTCGGACAGGTTCAGTACTTC
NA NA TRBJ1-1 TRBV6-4 CASRMTLDTEAFF TGTGCCAGCAGGATGACTCTAGACACTGAAGCTTTCTTT
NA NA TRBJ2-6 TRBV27 CASSSTGSGANVLTF TGTGCCAGCAGTTCAACAGGGTCTGGGGCCAACGTCCTGACTTTC
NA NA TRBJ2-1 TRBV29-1 CSVTSVDKQFF TGCAGCGTAACTTCGGTGGACAAGCAGTTCTTC
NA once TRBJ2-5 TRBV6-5 CASRLSLQETQYF TGTGCCAGCAGGCTCTCTCTACAAGAGACCCAGTACTTC
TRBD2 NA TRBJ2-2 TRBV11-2 CASSLGLARNTGELFF TGTGCCAGCAGCTTAGGACTAGCGCGAAACACCGGGGAGCTGTTTTTT
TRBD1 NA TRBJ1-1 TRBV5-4 CASSIRQGTGLTEAFF TGTGCCAGCAGCATCCGCCAAGGGACAGGGCTCACTGAAGCTTTCTTT
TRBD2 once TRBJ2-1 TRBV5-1 CASSLGGRMRDNEQFF TGCGCCAGCAGCTTGGGCGGGAGAATGAGGGACAATGAGCAGTTCTTC
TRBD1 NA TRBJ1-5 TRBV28 CASSLGTASNQPQHF TGTGCCAGCAGTTTGGGGACAGCTAGCAATCAGCCCCAGCATTTT
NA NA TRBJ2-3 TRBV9 CASSAGGGGLTSTDTQYF TGTGCCAGCAGCGCCGGGGGAGGGGGGCTGACTAGCACAGATACGCAGTATTTT
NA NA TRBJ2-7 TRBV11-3 CASSLDGRSYEQYF TGTGCCAGCAGCTTAGACGGGAGATCCTACGAGCAGTACTTC
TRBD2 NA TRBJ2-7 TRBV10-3 CAITPRLAGFYEQYF TGTGCCATCACCCCCCGACTAGCGGGATTCTACGAGCAGTACTTC
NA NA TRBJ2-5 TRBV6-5 CASRGQFETQYF TGTGCCAGCAGAGGACAGTTCGAGACCCAGTACTTC
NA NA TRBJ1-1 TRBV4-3 CASSQDIDTEAFF TGCGCCAGCAGCCAAGACATTGACACTGAAGCTTTCTTT
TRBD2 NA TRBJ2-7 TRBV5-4 CASSTVGRGTSGPYEQYF TGTGCCAGCAGCACGGTGGGCCGTGGGACTAGCGGACCCTACGAGCAGTACTTC
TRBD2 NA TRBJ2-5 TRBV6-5 CASSYSASGKETQYF TGTGCCAGCAGTTACTCTGCTAGCGGGAAAGAGACCCAGTACTTC
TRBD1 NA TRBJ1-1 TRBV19 CASITSGTGAGTEAFF TGTGCCAGTATCACCTCCGGGACAGGGGCCGGCACTGAAGCTTTCTTT
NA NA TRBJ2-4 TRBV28 CASTSNEQGSKNIQYF TGTGCCAGCACTTCCAATGAACAGGGTTCCAAAAACATTCAGTACTTC
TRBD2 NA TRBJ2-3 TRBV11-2 CASSLEWAGGPTDTQYF TGTGCCAGCAGCTTAGAATGGGCGGGAGGGCCTACAGATACGCAGTATTTT
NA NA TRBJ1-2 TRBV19 CASRLGQPPNYGYTF TGTGCCAGCCGATTGGGGCAGCCCCCTAACTATGGCTACACCTTC
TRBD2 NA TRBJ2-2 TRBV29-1 CSAREGNTGELFF TGCAGCGCTCGGGAGGGGAACACCGGGGAGCTGTTTTTT
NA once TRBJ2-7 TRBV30 CAWSPGQSYEQYF TGTGCCTGGAGTCCCGGACAGTCCTACGAGCAGTACTTC
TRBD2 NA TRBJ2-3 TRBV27 CASSLRPGGDTQYF TGTGCCAGCAGTTTACGCCCGGGGGGTGATACGCAGTATTTT
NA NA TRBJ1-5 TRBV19 CASSSQGNQPQHF TGTGCCAGTAGTAGCCAGGGCAATCAGCCCCAGCATTTT
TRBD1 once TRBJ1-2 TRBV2 CASSDTGQPNYGYTF TGTGCCAGCAGCGACACGGGACAGCCGAACTATGGCTACACCTTC
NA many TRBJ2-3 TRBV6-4 CASSELASSTDTQYF TGTGCCAGCAGTGAGCTAGCGTCTAGCACAGATACGCAGTATTTT
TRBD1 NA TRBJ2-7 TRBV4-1 CASSQDQGGPQYF TGCGCCAGCAGCCAAGATCAAGGGGGCCCGCAGTACTTC